The 9 T cell receptor beta chains in this list originate from one sample, sequenced in a study of PD-1 blockade in classical Hodgkin lymphoma. Relapses following autologous stem cell transplantation were seen in all patients, with brentuximab vedotin exposure varying. Researchers used magnetic negative selection to pull out pure CD4+ T cells from thawed PBMCs. Repertoires were generated with immunoSEQ multiplex PCR, while TCRdb's copy carries only in-frame clones and drops some. Seen here are about 23,000 clones, 84% observed once, and the top ten hold about 1.7%. The sample here was CD4+ T cells from blood, taken at baseline. These receptors came from a human donor with classical Hodgkin lymphoma.

The V call is TRBV12-5, the J call TRBJ2-5; 7 bases are a match to TRBD1. Germline V gene sequence: CDR1 LGHNT, CDR2 FRNRAP. The CDR3 spans 15 residues. V lost 1 base to trimming and J lost 4 bases; unmatched junction nucleotides: 6. The CDR3 is CASGLGQGARETQYF. The CDR3 nucleotides read TGTGCTAGTGGTTTGGGACAGGGTGCTCGAGAGACCCAGTACTTC.

As for this clone: This same CDR3 is encoded by further DNA sequences in the sample. This chain uses TRBV7-2 with TRBJ2-7; 11 nucleotides agree with TRBD2. The V segment lost 3 bases and the J segment 3 bases; nucleotides outside the gene matches: 7. CDR1 is SGHTA and CDR2 is FQGNSA in the germline V gene. The CDR3 contains 16 residues. This CDR3 reads CASSFSGGAGGYEQYF. The CDR3 nucleotides are TGTGCCAGCAGCTTTAGCGGGGGGGCGGGGGGCTACGAGCAGTACTTC.

A few counts support this clone. This chain uses TRBV28 with TRBJ1-6, with TRBD1 matching 7 bases. Trimming cost V 5 bases and J 7 bases; bases outside gene matches: 5. In germline, CDR1 is MDHEN, CDR2 SYDVKM. The length of the CDR3 is 14 residues. The CDR3 loop reads CASSPPTGNSPLHF. DNA for the CDR3: TGTGCCAGCAGTCCACCGACAGGGAATTCACCCCTCCACTTT.

The V gene is TRBV10-3, the J gene TRBJ1-1, with D perhaps TRBD1 (6 bases). The ends were cut back, 4 bases at V and 1 base at J, with 7 bases in the middle. Germline V gene sequence: CDR1 ENHRY, CDR2 SYGVKD. This CDR3 has 13 amino acids. CDR3 region: CAISGGQNTEAFF. The CDR3 bases are TGTGCCATCAGTGGGGGGCAGAACACTGAAGCTTTCTTT.

This clone was counted a few times. It is unclear where the CDR3 begins or ends on the DNA, so no DNA is shown, and the CDR3 is as TCRdb lists it. The chain combines TRBV19 with TRBJ1-2. The CDR3 length equals 15 residues, ends included. Per the germline V gene, CDR1 is LNHDA and CDR2 is SQIVND (reference sequence). This CDR3 reads CASTSGSTANYGYTF.

The genes are TRBV5-8 and TRBJ1-5, with D uncertain. V was shortened by 1 base and J by 9 bases, with 14 bases between the two germline ends. Per germline, CDR1 SGHTS and CDR2 YDEGEE. The CDR3 consists of 14 residues. In nucleotides, the CDR3 is TGTGCCAGCAGCTTGTTCGGAATGGGAACGCCCCAGCATTTT. Translated, it gives CASSLFGMGTPQHF.

The V call is TRBV28, the J call TRBJ1-4, with 7 bases aligning to TRBD1. Germline-derived CDR1 and CDR2 are MDHEN and SYDVKM. With V trimmed by 1 base and J by 5 bases, 7 bases remained unmatched. The CDR3 loop spans 16 amino acids. The CDR3 DNA sequence: TGTGCCAGCAGTTTATACCAGGGGGTGCGGAATGAAAAACTGTTTTTT. It specifies CASSLYQGVRNEKLFF.

This sequence joins TRBV7-9 and TRBJ2-3, with D possibly TRBD1 on 6 matching bases. The CDR3 has 17 amino acids. CDR1 is SEHNR, CDR2 FQNEAQ, per germline (reference sequence). V lost 3 bases, J lost 0 bases, and 16 bases lay in between. CDR3 sequence (DNA): TGTGCCAGCAGCTTCATACAGGGCTCGTTTAGCACAGATACGCAGTATTTT. Its translation is CASSFIQGSFSTDTQYF.

J is TRBJ2-7 and V is TRBV5-1; TRBD1 is a possible D gene (5 bases). Germline V gene lookup returns CDR1 SGHRS and CDR2 YFSETQ. Deletions cut 7 bases from V and 0 bases from J, with 11 bases between. The CDR3 runs 13 residues. The chain's CDR3 is CASLDSNSYEQYF. The CDR3, as DNA: TGCGCCAGCCTAGACAGCAACTCCTACGAGCAGTACTTC.